This T cell receptor beta chain was found in a study of blood T cell repertoires in COVID-19. At the level of the study: PBMCs, B-cell-depleted T cells, or T cells provided the cDNA or gDNA that made up the material.

In the original processing: Estimates of nucleated cell counts were drawn from the amplification of reference gene primers. Sequencing was performed with immunoSEQ multiplex PCR; in TCRdb, only in-frame clones are kept and a portion is missing. V and J calls and clone size are those listed in that table; D and trimming were worked out from the DNA. This table holds 150,000 or so clones, approximately 82% found once. The TCR originated in a human donor with acute or convalescent COVID-19. The donor label of this sample is uncertain. The sample comprised peripheral blood.

The CDR3 DNA follows: TGTGCCTGGAGTACGCAACAGGGGGCCTCTGTTCGAGGAGCTTTCTTT. It codes for CAWSTQQGASVRGAFF. V usage is TRBV30 and J usage is TRBJ1-1; 9 bases are shared with TRBD1. After removal of 2 bases from V and 10 bases from J, the junction contained 17 bases not matched to a gene. The CDR3 is 16 amino acids. The germline V gene encodes CDR1 GTSNPN and CDR2 SVGIG (reference sequence). The full variable domain, its missing parts supplied by reference TRBV30 and TRBJ1-1, is SQTIHQWPATLVQPVGSPLSLECTVEGTSNPNLYWYRQAAGRGLQLLFYSVGIGQISSEVPQNLSASRPQDRQFILSSKKLLLSDSGFYLCAWSTQQGASVRGAFFGQGTRLTVV.